This T cell receptor (beta chain) comes out of a study of cytomegalovirus exposure and HLA in healthy donors. Study-wide results and limits: The authors later found TCR association rates varying by HLA locus, with DRB1 most and HLA-C fewest.

Donors in the study were healthy people who gave bone marrow. Details on this clone: Its specificity is unknown.

Primers for the PCR totalled 60 Vbeta and 13 Jbeta. Generated by immunoSEQ multiplex PCR, the TCRdb table keeps only in-frame clones and is missing some. The sample holds some 150,000 clones, around 85% seen once. The CDR3 length is 12 residues. CDR1 SGHDN and CDR2 FVKESK come from the germline V gene. The J segment lost 13 bases and the V segment lost 5 bases, leaving 9 bases of the junction unmatched. This sequence joins TRBV14 and TRBJ2-5; 8 bases fit TRBD2. Input material: PBMCs. The sequence derives from a woman aged 30 to 39 in good health and CMV-seronegative. The CDR3, as DNA: TGTGCCAGCAGCTCAATAGCGGGACCTTTGTACTTC. It translates to CASSSIAGPLYF.